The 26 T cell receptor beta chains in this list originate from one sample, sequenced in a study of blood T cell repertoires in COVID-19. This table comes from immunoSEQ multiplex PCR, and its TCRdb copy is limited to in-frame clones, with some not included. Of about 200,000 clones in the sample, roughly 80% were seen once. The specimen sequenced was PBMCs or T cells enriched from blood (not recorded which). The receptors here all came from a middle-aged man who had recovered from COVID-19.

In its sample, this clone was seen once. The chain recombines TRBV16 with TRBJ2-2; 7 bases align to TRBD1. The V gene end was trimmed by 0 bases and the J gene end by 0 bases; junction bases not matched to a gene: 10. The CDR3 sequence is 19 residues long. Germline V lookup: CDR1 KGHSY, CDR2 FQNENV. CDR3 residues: CASSQSRASGTANTGELFF. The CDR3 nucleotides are TGTGCCAGCAGCCAATCTCGGGCGTCCGGGACAGCGAACACCGGGGAGCTGTTTTTT.

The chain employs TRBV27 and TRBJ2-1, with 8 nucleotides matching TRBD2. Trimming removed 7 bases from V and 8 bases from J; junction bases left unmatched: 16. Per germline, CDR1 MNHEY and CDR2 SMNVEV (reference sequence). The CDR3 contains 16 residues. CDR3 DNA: TGTGCCAGCACCTTCGTTGGGGGCGGGAGGAGCTATGAGCAGTTCTTC. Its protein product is CASTFVGGGRSYEQFF.

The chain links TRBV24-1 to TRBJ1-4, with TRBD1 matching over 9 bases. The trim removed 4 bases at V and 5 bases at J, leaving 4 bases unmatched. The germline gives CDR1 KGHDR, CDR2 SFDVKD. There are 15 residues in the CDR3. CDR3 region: CATSDSGTGNEKLFF. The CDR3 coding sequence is TGTGCCACCAGTGACTCCGGGACAGGGAATGAAAAACTGTTTTTT.

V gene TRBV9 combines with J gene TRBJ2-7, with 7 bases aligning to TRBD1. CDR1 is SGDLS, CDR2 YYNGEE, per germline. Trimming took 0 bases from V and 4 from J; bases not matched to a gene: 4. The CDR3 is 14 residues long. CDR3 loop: CASSVGDSRYEQYF. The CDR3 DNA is TGTGCCAGCAGCGTAGGGGACAGTCGATACGAGCAGTACTTC. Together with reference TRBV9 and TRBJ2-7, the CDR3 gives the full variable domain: DSGVTQTPKHLITATGQRVTLRCSPRSGDLSVYWYQQSLDQGLQFLIQYYNGEERAKGNILERFSAQQFPDLHSELNLSSLELGDSALYFCASSVGDSRYEQYFGPGTRLTVT.

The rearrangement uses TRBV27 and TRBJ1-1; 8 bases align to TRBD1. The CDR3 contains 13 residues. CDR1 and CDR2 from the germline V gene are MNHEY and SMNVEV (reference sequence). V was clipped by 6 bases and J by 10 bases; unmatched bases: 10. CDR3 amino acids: CASSYGQGVGAFF. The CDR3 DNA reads TGTGCCAGCAGCTATGGACAGGGCGTCGGAGCTTTCTTT.

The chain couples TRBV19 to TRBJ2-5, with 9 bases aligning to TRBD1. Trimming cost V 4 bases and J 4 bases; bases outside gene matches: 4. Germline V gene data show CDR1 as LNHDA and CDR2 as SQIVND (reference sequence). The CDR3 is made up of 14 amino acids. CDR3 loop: CASSRQGVRETQYF. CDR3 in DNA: TGTGCCAGTAGTAGACAGGGGGTAAGAGAGACCCAGTACTTC.

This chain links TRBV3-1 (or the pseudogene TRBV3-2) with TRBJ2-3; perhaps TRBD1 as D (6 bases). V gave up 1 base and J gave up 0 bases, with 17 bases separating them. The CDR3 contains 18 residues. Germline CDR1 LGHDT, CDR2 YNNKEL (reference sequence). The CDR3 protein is CASSQAPTVGGSTDTQYF. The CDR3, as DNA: TGTGCCAGCAGCCAAGCCCCAACGGTAGGGGGTAGCACAGATACGCAGTATTTT.

The CDR3 spells CASSPTGLEGYTF. The CDR3 bases are TGTGCCAGCAGCCCAACCGGACTGGAGGGCTACACCTTC. This sequence joins TRBV7-3 and TRBJ1-2; D is unclear. With 5 bases removed from V and 8 bases from J, the gap between germline ends came to 15 bases. The CDR3 contains 13 residues. CDR1 and CDR2 (germline): SGHTA, FQGTGA.

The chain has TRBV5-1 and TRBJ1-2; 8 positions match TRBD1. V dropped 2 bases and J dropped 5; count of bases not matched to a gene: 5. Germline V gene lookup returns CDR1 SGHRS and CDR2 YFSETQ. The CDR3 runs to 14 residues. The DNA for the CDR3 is TGCGCCAGCAGCTTTTTCGGGACAGGATATGGCTACACCTTC. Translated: CASSFFGTGYGYTF.

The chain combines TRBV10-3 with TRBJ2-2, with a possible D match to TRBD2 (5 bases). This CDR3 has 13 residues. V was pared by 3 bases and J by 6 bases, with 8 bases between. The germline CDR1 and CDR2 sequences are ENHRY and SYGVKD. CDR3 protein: CAISDRGAGELFF. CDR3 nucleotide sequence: TGTGCCATCAGTGATCGGGGAGCCGGGGAGCTGTTTTTT.

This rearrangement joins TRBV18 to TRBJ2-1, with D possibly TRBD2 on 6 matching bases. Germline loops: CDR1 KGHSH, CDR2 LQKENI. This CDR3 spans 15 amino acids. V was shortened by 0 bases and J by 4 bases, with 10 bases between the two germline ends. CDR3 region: CASSPPSGRYNEQFF. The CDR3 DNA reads TGTGCCAGCTCACCACCTAGCGGCCGGTACAATGAGCAGTTCTTC. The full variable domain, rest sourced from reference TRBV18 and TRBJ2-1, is NAGVMQNPRHLVRRRGQEARLRCSPMKGHSHVYWYRQLPEEGLKFMVYLQKENIIDESGMPKERFSAEFPKEGPSILRIQQVVRGDSAAYFCASSPPSGRYNEQFFGPGTRLTVL.

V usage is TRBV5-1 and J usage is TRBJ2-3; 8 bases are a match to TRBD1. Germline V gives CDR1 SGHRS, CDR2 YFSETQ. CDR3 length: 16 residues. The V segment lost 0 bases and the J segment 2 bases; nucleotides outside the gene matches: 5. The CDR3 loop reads CASSLEGTGYTDTQYF. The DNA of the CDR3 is TGCGCCAGCAGCTTGGAAGGGACAGGATACACAGATACGCAGTATTTT. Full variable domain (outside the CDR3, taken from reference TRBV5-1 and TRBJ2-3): KAGVTQTPRYLIKTRGQQVTLSCSPISGHRSVSWYQQTPGQGLQFLFEYFSETQRNKGNFPGRFSGRQFSNSRSEMNVSTLELGDSALYLCASSLEGTGYTDTQYFGPGTRLTVL.

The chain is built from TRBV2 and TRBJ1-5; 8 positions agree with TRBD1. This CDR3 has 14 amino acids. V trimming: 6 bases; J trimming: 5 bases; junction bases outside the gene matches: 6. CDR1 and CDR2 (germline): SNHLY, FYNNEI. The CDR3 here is CASSVTGAYQPQHF. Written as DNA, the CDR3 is TGTGCCAGCAGCGTGACAGGGGCTTATCAGCCCCAGCATTTT.

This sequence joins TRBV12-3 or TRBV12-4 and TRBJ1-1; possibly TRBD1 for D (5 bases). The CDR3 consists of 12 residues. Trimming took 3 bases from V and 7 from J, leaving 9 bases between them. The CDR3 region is CASSFWQGEAFF. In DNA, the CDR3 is TGTGCCAGCAGTTTTTGGCAGGGTGAAGCTTTCTTT.

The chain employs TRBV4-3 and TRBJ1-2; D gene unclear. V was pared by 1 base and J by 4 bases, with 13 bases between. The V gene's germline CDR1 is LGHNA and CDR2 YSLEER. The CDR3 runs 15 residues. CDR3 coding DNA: TGCGCCAGCAGCCAAGCAGACTCACGGGGCTATGGCTACACCTTC. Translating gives CASSQADSRGYGYTF.

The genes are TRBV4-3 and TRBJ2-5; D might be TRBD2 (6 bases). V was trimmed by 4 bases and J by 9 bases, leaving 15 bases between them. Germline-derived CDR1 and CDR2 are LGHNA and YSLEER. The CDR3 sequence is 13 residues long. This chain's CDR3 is CASSPQWGEAQYF. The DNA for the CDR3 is TGCGCCAGCAGCCCGCAGTGGGGGGAGGCCCAGTACTTC.

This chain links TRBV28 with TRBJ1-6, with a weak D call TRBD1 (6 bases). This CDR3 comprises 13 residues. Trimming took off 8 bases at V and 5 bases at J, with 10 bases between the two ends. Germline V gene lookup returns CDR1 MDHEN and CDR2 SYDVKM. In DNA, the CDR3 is TGTGCCAGCGCCTGGACAGATAATTCACCCCTCCACTTT. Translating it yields CASAWTDNSPLHF.

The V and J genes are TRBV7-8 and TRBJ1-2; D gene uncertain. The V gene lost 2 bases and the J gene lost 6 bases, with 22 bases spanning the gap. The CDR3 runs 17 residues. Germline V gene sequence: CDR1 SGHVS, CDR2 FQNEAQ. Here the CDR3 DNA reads TGTGCCAGCAGCTTAAGGAACGCGGCAGAACTTAGGCATGGCTACACCTTC. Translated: CASSLRNAAELRHGYTF.

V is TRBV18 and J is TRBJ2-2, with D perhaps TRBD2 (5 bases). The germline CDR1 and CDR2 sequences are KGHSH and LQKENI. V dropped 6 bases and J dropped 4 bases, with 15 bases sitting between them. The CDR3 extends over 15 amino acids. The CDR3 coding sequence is TGTGCCAGCTCCCCGGGGAGACTCGTCACCGGGGAGCTGTTTTTT. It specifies CASSPGRLVTGELFF.

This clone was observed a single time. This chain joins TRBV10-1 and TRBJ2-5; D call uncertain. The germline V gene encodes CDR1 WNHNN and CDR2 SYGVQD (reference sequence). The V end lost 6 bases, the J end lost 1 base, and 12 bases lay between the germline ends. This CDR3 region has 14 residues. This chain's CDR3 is CASRQRLFQETQYF. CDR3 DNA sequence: TGCGCCAGCAGACAAAGACTGTTCCAAGAGACCCAGTACTTC.

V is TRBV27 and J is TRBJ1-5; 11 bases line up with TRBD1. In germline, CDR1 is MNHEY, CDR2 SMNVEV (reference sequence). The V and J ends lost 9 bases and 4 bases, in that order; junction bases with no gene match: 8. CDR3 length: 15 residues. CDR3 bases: TGTGCCAGTAGCAGGGGACAGGGGGAAAATCAGCCCCAGCATTTT. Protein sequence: CASSRGQGENQPQHF.

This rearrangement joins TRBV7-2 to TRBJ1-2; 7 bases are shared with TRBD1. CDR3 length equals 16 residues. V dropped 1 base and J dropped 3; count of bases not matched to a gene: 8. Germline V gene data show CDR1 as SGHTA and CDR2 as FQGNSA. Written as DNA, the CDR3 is TGTGCCAGCAGCTTAGGGACAGGCCTCGGAGACTATGGCTACACCTTC. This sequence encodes CASSLGTGLGDYGYTF.

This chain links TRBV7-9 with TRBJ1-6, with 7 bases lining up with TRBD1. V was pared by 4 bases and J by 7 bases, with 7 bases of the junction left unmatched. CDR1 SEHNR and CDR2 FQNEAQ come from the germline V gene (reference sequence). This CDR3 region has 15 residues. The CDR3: CASSYTGTANSPLHF. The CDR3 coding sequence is TGTGCCAGCAGCTACACCGGGACAGCAAATTCACCCCTCCACTTT.

CDR3 region: CASSPPNRGKVGYTF. DNA for the CDR3: TGTGCCAGCAGCCCACCGAACAGGGGAAAGGTGGGCTACACCTTC. The V call is TRBV6-5, the J call TRBJ1-2; 7 bases match TRBD1. V dropped 6 bases and J dropped 8; count of bases not matched to a gene: 15. Germline CDR1 and CDR2: MNHEY and SVGAGI. The CDR3 covers 15 residues.

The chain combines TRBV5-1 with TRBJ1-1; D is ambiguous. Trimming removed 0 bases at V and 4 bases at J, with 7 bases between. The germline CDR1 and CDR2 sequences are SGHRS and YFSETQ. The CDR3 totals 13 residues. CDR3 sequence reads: CASSLALSTEAFF. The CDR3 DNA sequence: TGCGCCAGCAGCTTGGCCCTGTCCACTGAAGCTTTCTTT.

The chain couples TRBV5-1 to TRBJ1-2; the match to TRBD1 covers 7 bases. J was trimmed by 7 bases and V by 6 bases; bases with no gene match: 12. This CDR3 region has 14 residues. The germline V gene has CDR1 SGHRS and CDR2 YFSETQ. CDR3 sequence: CASTLGGTEGGYTF. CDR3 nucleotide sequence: TGCGCCAGCACCCTGGGCGGGACAGAGGGTGGCTACACCTTC.